This T cell receptor beta chain was identified during a study of early T cells in non-severe SARS-CoV-2 infection. Unique molecular identifiers tagged individual cDNA molecules. Via MiXCR, TCRdb re-called the 5' RACE reads, giving one row per CDR3 protein. Here the sample spans tens of thousands of distinct CDR3 sequences, roughly 5.7% being singletons. This clonotype was seen ten or more times. The receptor comes from an adult who was a healthcare worker with PCR-confirmed SARS-CoV-2 infection or an uninfected control (not recorded which). The sequencing sample was made of whole blood.

The CDR3, as DNA: TGTGCCAGCAGCTTGGGGGGTCGACAGCTGAATTCACCCCTCCACTTT. It translates to CASSLGGRQLNSPLHF. The rearrangement links TRBV5-4 to TRBJ1-6; TRBD1 is a possible D gene (5 bases). Between the trimmed V and J ends, which lost 0 bases and 7 bases, there was a span of 14 bases. The length of the CDR3 is 16 residues. Germline V gene sequence: CDR1 SGHNT, CDR2 YYREEE (reference sequence).